One and the same sample provided the 16 T cell receptor beta chains below, sequenced in a study of blood T cell repertoires in COVID-19 (dated by TCRdb to 2019 to 2021). The protocol used for the library was the immunoSEQ multiplex PCR assay. Here the immuneACCESS table is served through TCRdb, limited to in-frame sequences with V and J called. Missing clones are a known gap in these copies; in checked studies unresolved V genes cover under half, and the rest lacks a known reason. The sample table holds 250,000 to 350,000 clones, of which approximately 87% were seen once. The top ten clones comprise approximately 2.9% of the sample. Source material: peripheral blood. The receptors stem from a woman aged 25 to 39 with COVID-19, enrolled during active disease.

V gene TRBV19 combines with J gene TRBJ1-5, with D possibly matching TRBD1 (5 bases). The CDR3 totals 15 residues. The germline CDR1 and CDR2 sequences are LNHDA and SQIVND (reference sequence). The V end lost 3 bases, the J end lost 1 base, and 10 bases lay between the germline ends. As DNA, the CDR3 is TGTGCCAGTAGTATCTCTCAGGGAAGCAATCAGCCCCAGCATTTT. Translation: CASSISQGSNQPQHF.

The V and J genes are TRBV19 and TRBJ1-3, with 7 bases aligning to TRBD1. The trim removed 6 bases at V and 0 bases at J, leaving 20 bases unmatched. This CDR3 contains 20 residues. Germline lookup yields CDR1 LNHDA and CDR2 SQIVND (reference sequence). This chain's CDR3 is CASRRRRDATGYFSGNTIYF. The CDR3 DNA reads TGTGCCAGTAGACGCCGTAGGGACGCGACAGGGTATTTCTCTGGAAACACCATATATTTT.

The chain is built from TRBV19 and TRBJ1-1, with TRBD1 matching over 8 bases. The V gene end was trimmed by 5 bases and the J gene end by 4 bases; junction bases not matched to a gene: 0. The CDR3 is made up of 12 amino acids. Germline CDR1 reads LNHDA; CDR2 reads SQIVND (reference sequence). In nucleotides, the CDR3 is TGTGCCAGTAGTGGACAGGGCACTGAAGCTTTCTTT. It specifies CASSGQGTEAFF.

The chain has TRBV14 and TRBJ2-1; 8 positions match TRBD2. Germline CDR1 SGHDN, CDR2 FVKESK. V was pared by 5 bases and J by 1 base, with 4 bases of the junction left unmatched. This CDR3 is built from 15 residues. Here the CDR3 reads CASSSLAESYNEQFF. The DNA of the CDR3 is TGTGCCAGCAGCTCACTAGCGGAGTCCTACAATGAGCAGTTCTTC. Based on the CDR3 plus reference TRBV14 and TRBJ2-1, the full variable domain is EAGVTQFPSHSVIEKGQTVTLRCDPISGHDNLYWYRRVMGKEIKFLLHFVKESKQDESGMPNNRFLAERTGGTYSTLKVQPAELEDSGVYFCASSSLAESYNEQFFGPGTRLTVL.

This rearrangement joins TRBV5-1 to TRBJ2-3; the match to TRBD2 covers 7 bases. Germline V gene data show CDR1 as SGHRS and CDR2 as YFSETQ. The CDR3 is made up of 16 amino acids. The trim removed 1 base at V and 3 bases at J, leaving 8 bases unmatched. The CDR3 spells CASSLQAGAATDTQYF. The CDR3 DNA reads TGCGCCAGCAGCTTGCAGGCGGGAGCTGCTACAGATACGCAGTATTTT.

To note about this clone: At one end, the junction sequence differs from germline, possibly due to a read error. This chain uses TRBV11-2 with TRBJ1-2; TRBD1 aligns across 10 bases. CDR3 length: 14 amino acids. CDR1 and CDR2 (germline): SGHAT, FQNNGV. In DNA, the CDR3 is TGTGCCAGCAGCACCCCCAGAGGGACAGGGGCCCTAGGGTTC. Encoded protein: CASSTPRGTGALGF.

This chain links TRBV5-1 with TRBJ2-2; unclear D gene. This CDR3 contains 13 residues. Germline CDR1 is SGHRS and CDR2 is YFSETQ. Deletions cut 0 bases from V and 8 bases from J, with 8 bases between. The CDR3 is CASSLDLAGELFF. The CDR3 DNA reads TGCGCCAGCAGCTTGGATTTAGCTGGGGAGCTGTTTTTT.

This chain joins TRBV24-1 and TRBJ2-2; 8 bases are shared with TRBD1. V lost 7 bases, J lost 5 bases, and 2 bases stayed unmatched. The CDR3 is 13 amino acids. CDR1 is KGHDR, CDR2 SFDVKD, per germline. CDR3 nucleotides: TGTGCCACCAGGGACAGGGTGACCGGGGAGCTGTTTTTT. Translated: CATRDRVTGELFF.

J is TRBJ2-1 and V is TRBV3-1 (or the pseudogene TRBV3-2); 8 bases agree with TRBD2. Germline loops: CDR1 LGHDT, CDR2 YNNKEL (reference sequence). This CDR3 is 16 amino acids long. The V segment lost 0 bases and the J segment 1 base; nucleotides outside the gene matches: 2. CDR3: CASSQEPSGSYNEQFF. The CDR3 bases are TGTGCCAGCAGCCAAGAGCCTAGCGGGTCCTACAATGAGCAGTTCTTC.

This chain connects TRBV5-5 to TRBJ2-1; 7 nucleotides agree with TRBD2. With 4 bases clipped from V and 2 bases from J, the junction kept 6 bases outside the gene matches. Germline values: CDR1 SGHKS, CDR2 YYEKEE (reference sequence). The CDR3 is made up of 15 amino acids. CDR3 in DNA: TGTGCCAGCAGCCGGGGGAGGGCCCCCTACAATGAGCAGTTCTTC. Translation gives CASSRGRAPYNEQFF.

This chain connects TRBV3-1 (or the pseudogene TRBV3-2) to TRBJ1-3; 7 bases align to TRBD1. This CDR3 contains 17 residues. With 1 base clipped from V and 0 bases from J, the junction kept 6 bases outside the gene matches. Germline CDR1 reads LGHDT; CDR2 reads YNNKEL (reference sequence). The CDR3 spells CASSQGSTGISGNTIYF. The CDR3 DNA is TGTGCCAGCAGCCAAGGCTCGACAGGGATCTCTGGAAACACCATATATTTT.

V and J are TRBV5-1 and TRBJ1-3, with D possibly being TRBD1 (5 bases). This CDR3 spans 15 amino acids. CDR1 is SGHRS, CDR2 YFSETQ, per germline. The V gene lost 0 bases and the J gene lost 3 bases, with 10 bases spanning the gap. The chain's CDR3 is CASSLGGGYGNTIYF. The CDR3 DNA reads TGCGCCAGCAGCTTGGGCGGGGGATATGGAAACACCATATATTTT.

The CDR3 loop is CASSEGLLSSYNSPLHF. In DNA, the CDR3 is TGTGCCAGCAGTGAAGGACTGTTGAGCTCCTATAATTCACCCCTCCACTTT. The chain has TRBV6-1 and TRBJ1-6; D remains unclear. Germline loops: CDR1 MNHNS, CDR2 SASEGT. Deletions cut 1 base from V and 0 bases from J, with 10 bases between. The CDR3 is made up of 17 amino acids.

This chain uses TRBV2 with TRBJ1-5; 7 nucleotides match TRBD1. This CDR3 region has 17 residues. V trimming: 4 bases; J trimming: 4 bases; junction bases outside the gene matches: 13. In germline, CDR1 is SNHLY, CDR2 FYNNEI. The CDR3 DNA is TGTGCCAGCAGTGCCGTATACGGACAGGCTCCTAATCAGCCCCAGCATTTT. This translates into CASSAVYGQAPNQPQHF.

The rearrangement uses TRBV4-1 and TRBJ2-7; possible D gene TRBD2, 6 bases. Germline CDR1 is MGHRA and CDR2 is YSYEKL. There are 15 residues in the CDR3. Between the trimmed V and J ends, which lost 1 base and 3 bases, there was a span of 13 bases. The CDR3 coding sequence is TGCGCCAGCAGCCAAGTTCCGGAGGGGTACTACGAGCAGTACTTC. Protein: CASSQVPEGYYEQYF.

The chain carries TRBV18 and TRBJ2-4; 9 bases align to TRBD2. Unmatched junction bases numbered 6, after V lost 0 bases and J lost 9 bases. Per germline, CDR1 KGHSH and CDR2 LQKENI. The CDR3 is made up of 15 amino acids. CDR3 DNA sequence: TGTGCCAGCTCACCACCTTCGGCGGGAGGGGGCATTCAGTACTTC. It yields the protein CASSPPSAGGGIQYF.